The subject of this entry is one TCR beta chain. The authors' processing: Counts of nucleated cells, estimated from reference gene primer amplification, were obtained. Clones were sequenced by immunoSEQ multiplex PCR, and TCRdb holds only the in-frame ones, with some missing. V and J calls and clone size come straight from that table; D and trimming were deduced from the DNA. Counted here are hundreds of thousands of clones, approximately 89% occurring once; the ten biggest clones make up around 6.3%. This entry is derived from a study of blood T cell repertoires in COVID-19. Study in general: Whether acute or convalescent, the COVID-19 samples came from the United States, Italy and Spain. PBMCs, B-cell-depleted T cells, or T cells provided the cDNA or gDNA that made up the material.

CDR3 length equals 16 residues. Trimming at V came to 4 bases and at J to 6 bases, leaving 9 bases not matched to a gene. Germline assignment: CDR1 MDHEN and CDR2 SYDVKM. Seattle cases were enrolled at active infection and followed longitudinally. Source material: peripheral blood. The TCR sequence derives from a woman in her thirties with COVID-19, enrolled during active disease. The chain recombines TRBV28 with TRBJ1-6, with TRBD1 matching 7 bases. The CDR3: CASSSAKRGRNSPLHF. The CDR3 DNA reads TGTGCCAGCAGTTCCGCGAAGAGGGGGCGTAATTCACCCCTCCACTTT.